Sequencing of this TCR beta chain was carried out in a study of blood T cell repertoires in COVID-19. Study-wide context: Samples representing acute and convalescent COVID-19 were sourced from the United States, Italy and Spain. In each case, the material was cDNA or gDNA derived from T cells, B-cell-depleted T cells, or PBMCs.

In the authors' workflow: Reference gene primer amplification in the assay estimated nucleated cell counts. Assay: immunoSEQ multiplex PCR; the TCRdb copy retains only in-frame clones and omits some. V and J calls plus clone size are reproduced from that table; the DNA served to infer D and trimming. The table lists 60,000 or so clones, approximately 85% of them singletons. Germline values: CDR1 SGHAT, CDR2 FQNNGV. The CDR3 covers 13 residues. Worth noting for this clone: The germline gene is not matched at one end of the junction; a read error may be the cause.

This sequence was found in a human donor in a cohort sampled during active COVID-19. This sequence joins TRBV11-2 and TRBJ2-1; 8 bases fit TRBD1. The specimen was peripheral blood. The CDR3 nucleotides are TGTGCCAGCAGCTTATCTCGACAGGGGAGGATAATCTTC. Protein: CASSLSRQGRIIF.